This is a list of T cell receptor beta chains from one sample in a study of T cells after yellow fever vaccination. MiXCR was run by TCRdb on the 5' RACE reads, yielding one entry per CDR3 protein. The table shows approximately 110,000 distinct CDR3 sequences, with 7.4% occurring only once. The sequences come from CD4+ T cells sorted from PBMCs, collected 9 to 10 days after the first yellow fever vaccination. Every receptor here comes from a man aged 18-30 years who received the YFV17D yellow fever vaccine. Both conserved end residues are part of each CDR3. Fields, in order: J gene, V gene, CDR3 protein.

TRBJ1-4	TRBV28	CASSSYADEKLFF
TRBJ1-5	TRBV10-3	CAISDGGGQPQHF
TRBJ2-1	TRBV5-1	CASSWAGTSGGDEQFF
TRBJ2-1	TRBV7-3	CASSPDRSKQFF
TRBJ2-3	TRBV6-5	CASSQRTGTDTQYF
TRBJ1-1	TRBV7-9	CASSRRQVNTEAFF
TRBJ2-5	TRBV6-5	CASSYPGVETQYF
TRBJ1-5	TRBV7-9	CASSPSNGNQPQHF
TRBJ1-4	TRBV4-3	CASSQDQVFGYEKLFF
TRBJ2-3	TRBV5-1	CASVELAGSTDTQYF
TRBJ2-5	TRBV7-2	CASSLAAETQYF
TRBJ1-5	TRBV7-2	CASSATGRDNQPQHF
TRBJ1-5	TRBV18	CASSPTSNQPQHF
TRBJ1-2	TRBV20-1	CSARPVFYGYTF
TRBJ1-1	TRBV12-2	CASRLARPVSENTEAFF
TRBJ1-1	TRBV12-3/TRBV12-4	CASSLHSANTEAFF
TRBJ2-6	TRBV20-1	CSAIRTEGANVLTF
TRBJ1-6	TRBV6-4	CASSDYLDSPLHF
TRBJ2-6	TRBV11-2	CASSLVRAGANVLTF
TRBJ1-4	TRBV20-1	CSARSRGGNEKLFF
TRBJ2-1	TRBV12-3/TRBV12-4	CASSVGLPNEQFF
TRBJ2-5	TRBV28	CASSLVLQETQYF
TRBJ2-3	TRBV5-1	CASSFDRGTDTQYF
TRBJ2-2	TRBV7-2	CASSGGTSGGSRELFF
TRBJ1-1	TRBV11-1	CASSSPRWRGTGWDTEAFF
TRBJ1-3	TRBV25-1	CASQRDAGSGNTIYF
TRBJ2-3	TRBV7-9	CASSLAGRNRDTQYF
TRBJ2-6	TRBV7-3	CASSSGRGGHTGANVLTF
TRBJ1-4	TRBV12-3/TRBV12-4	CASSPTPGWGVDEKLFF
TRBJ2-3	TRBV5-1	CASSQRGSSTDTQYF
TRBJ2-1	TRBV7-3	CASLKDRSYNEQFF
TRBJ2-1	TRBV10-3	CAITETNAYNEQFF
TRBJ1-6	TRBV4-1	CASGHGSSYNSPLHF
TRBJ1-1	TRBV4-1	CASSQDFPTRNTEAFF
TRBJ1-5	TRBV7-3	CASSIKYKGPAQPQHF
TRBJ2-3	TRBV20-1	CSASDRRSTDTQYF